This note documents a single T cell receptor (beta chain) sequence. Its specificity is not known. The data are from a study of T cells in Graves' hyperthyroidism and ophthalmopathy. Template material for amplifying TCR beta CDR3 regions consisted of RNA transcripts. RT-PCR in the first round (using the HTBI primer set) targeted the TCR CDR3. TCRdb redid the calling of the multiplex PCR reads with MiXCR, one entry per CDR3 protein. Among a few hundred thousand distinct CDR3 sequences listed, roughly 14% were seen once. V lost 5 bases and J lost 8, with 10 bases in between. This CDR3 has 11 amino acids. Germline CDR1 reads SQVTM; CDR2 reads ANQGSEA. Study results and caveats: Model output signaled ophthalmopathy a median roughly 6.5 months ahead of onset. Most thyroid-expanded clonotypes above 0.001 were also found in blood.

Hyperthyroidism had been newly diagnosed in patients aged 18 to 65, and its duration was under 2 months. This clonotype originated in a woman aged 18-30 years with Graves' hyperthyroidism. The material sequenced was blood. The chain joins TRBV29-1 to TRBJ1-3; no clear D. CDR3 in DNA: TGCAGCGTTCGGCATCACCACACCATATATTTT. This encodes CSVRHHHTIYF. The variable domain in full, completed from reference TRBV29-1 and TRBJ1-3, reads SAVISQKPSRDICQRGTSLTIQCQVDSQVTMMFWYRQQPGQSLTLIATANQGSEATYESGFVIDKFPISRPNLTFSTLTVSNMSPEDSSIYLCSVRHHHTIYFGEGSWLTVV.